This entry concerns a single T cell receptor (beta chain). What it recognizes is unknown. The data belong to a study of CD8+ T cells in alopecia areata. Findings and caveats of the study: Patients showed less clear TCR sequence sharing than mice, possibly partly because of HLA diversity. Alopecia totalis/universalis scalp especially showed more expanded CD8+ clones than normal scalp.

CDR1 is SGHRS, CDR2 YFSETQ, per germline. This CDR3 contains 15 residues. Losses at the gene ends were 4 bases for V and 5 bases for J; bases not matched to a gene: 7. Cell sorting on a FACSAria was used to separate CD4+ and CD8+ T cells from the PBMCs. TCR sequencing used cDNA made by reverse transcription of extracted RNA. This table comes from immunoSEQ multiplex PCR, and its TCRdb copy is limited to in-frame clones, with some not included. The sample includes about 200,000 clones, about 56% seen only once; the top ten take around 5%. This TCR was recovered from a human donor in good health. The V gene is TRBV5-1, the J gene TRBJ1-5; the match to TRBD1 covers 9 bases. Sequences were obtained from CD8+ T cells sorted from blood. Here the CDR3 DNA reads TGCGCCAGCAGCATGGGACAGGGTGGCGATCAGCCCCAGCATTTT. This codes for CASSMGQGGDQPQHF.